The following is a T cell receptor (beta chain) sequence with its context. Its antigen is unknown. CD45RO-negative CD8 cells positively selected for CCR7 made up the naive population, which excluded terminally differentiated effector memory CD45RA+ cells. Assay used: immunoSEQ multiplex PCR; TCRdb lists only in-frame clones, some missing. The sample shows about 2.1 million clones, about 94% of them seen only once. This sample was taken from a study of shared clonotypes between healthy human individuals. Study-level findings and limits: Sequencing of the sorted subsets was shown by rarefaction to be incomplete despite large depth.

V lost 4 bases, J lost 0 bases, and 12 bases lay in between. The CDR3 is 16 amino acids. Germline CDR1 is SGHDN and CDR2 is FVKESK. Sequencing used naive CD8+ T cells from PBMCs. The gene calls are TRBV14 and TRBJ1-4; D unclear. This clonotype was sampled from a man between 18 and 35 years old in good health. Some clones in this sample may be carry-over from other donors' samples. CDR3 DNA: TGTGCCAGCAGCCTTATGGGCATTGCAACTAATGAAAAACTGTTTTTT. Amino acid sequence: CASSLMGIATNEKLFF.